These 10 T cell receptor beta chains were all obtained from the same sample, sequenced in a study of T-cell memory formation after mild COVID-19. TCRdb used MiXCR to reprocess the 5' RACE reads, holding one entry per CDR3 protein. This table holds 190,000 or so distinct CDR3 sequences, over 9.5% found once. Sequencing used PBMCs or a T cell subset sorted from them (not recorded which). All receptors derive from a man aged 18 to 35 who had mild COVID-19 (a few samples of this study predate the infection). Cell type and time point are not known.

Notes on this clonotype: At one of its ends the junction is not consistent with the germline gene, which may arise from a read error. The chain links TRBV12-3 or TRBV12-4 to TRBJ2-2, with 9 bases fitting TRBD2. The CDR3 runs to 14 residues. The CDR3 DNA reads TGTGCCAGCAGTCTAGCGGGGTGGTCCGGGGAGCTGTTTTTT. Its translation is CASSLAGWSGELFF.

This clonotype was detected many times. The chain has TRBV9 and TRBJ2-3; tentatively, D is TRBD1 or TRBD2 (6 bases each). The CDR3 sequence is 16 residues long. The V gene's germline CDR1 is SGDLS and CDR2 YYNGEE. V was pared by 3 bases and J by 2 bases, with 16 bases between. The CDR3 region is CASSGGAAGFTDTQYF. Here the CDR3 DNA reads TGTGCCAGCAGCGGGGGGGCGGCAGGATTCACAGATACGCAGTATTTT.

The chain combines TRBV4-2 with TRBJ2-2, with TRBD1 as a possible D gene (6 bases). The CDR3 spans 16 residues. Trimming removed 0 bases from V and 1 base from J, with 9 bases in between. CDR1 and CDR2 (germline): LGHNA, YNFKEQ. The CDR3 loop reads CASSQDRTVNTGELFF. CDR3 sequence (DNA): TGTGCCAGCAGCCAAGATAGGACAGTGAACACCGGGGAGCTGTTTTTT.

The chain employs TRBV7-2 and TRBJ1-1; no firm D call. Trimming left V 2 bases short and J 1 base short, with 11 bases between. The CDR3 contains 15 residues. Germline V lookup: CDR1 SGHTA, CDR2 FQGNSA. This chain's CDR3 is CASSLQSAGNTEAFF. For the CDR3, the DNA is TGTGCCAGCAGCTTACAGTCGGCAGGGAACACTGAAGCTTTCTTT.

This clonotype was seen at least ten times. V usage is TRBV7-2 and J usage is TRBJ2-1; D is possibly TRBD1 (5 bases). Germline-derived CDR1 and CDR2 are SGHTA and FQGNSA. Trimming took off 5 bases at V and 0 bases at J, with 11 bases between the two ends. There are 15 residues in the CDR3. CDR3: CASSQTTDSYNEQFF. The CDR3 region has the DNA TGTGCCAGCAGCCAAACGACAGACTCCTACAATGAGCAGTTCTTC.

This clonotype was counted a few times. The chain links TRBV6-4 to TRBJ1-2; possibly TRBD1 for D (5 bases). CDR3 length: 12 amino acids. CDR1 is MRHNA, CDR2 SNTAGT, per germline. Trimming took 6 bases from V and 7 from J, leaving 12 bases between them. The CDR3 sequence: CASRDQGSGYTF. The CDR3 DNA sequence: TGTGCCAGCAGAGATCAGGGATCTGGCTACACCTTC.

In its sample, this clonotype was seen a few times. The chain has TRBV7-9 and TRBJ1-6; the D is unclear. Trimming took off 5 bases at V and 10 bases at J, with 12 bases between the two ends. Germline-derived CDR1 and CDR2 are SEHNR and FQNEAQ (reference sequence). The CDR3 loop spans 13 amino acids. CDR3 DNA sequence: TGTGCCAGCAGCGCTTCGGGAGACTCACCCCTCCACTTT. Its protein product is CASSASGDSPLHF.

J is TRBJ1-1 and V is TRBV15; no clear D. V lost 3 bases, J lost 5 bases, and 7 bases lay in between. Germline V gene lookup returns CDR1 LNHNV and CDR2 YYDKDF (reference sequence). The CDR3 has 12 amino acids. CDR3 coding DNA: TGTGCCACCAGCAGCCGGATAACTGAAGCTTTCTTT. Protein: CATSSRITEAFF.

This clonotype appeared a few times. The chain joins TRBV7-9 to TRBJ2-3, with 9 positions matching TRBD1. The CDR3 runs to 16 residues. Germline CDR1 is SEHNR and CDR2 is FQNEAQ (reference sequence). After removal of 6 bases from V and 1 base from J, the junction contained 8 bases not matched to a gene. DNA of the CDR3: TGTGCCAGCAGTCCCTGGACAGGGGTGGGCACAGATACGCAGTATTTT. Translated: CASSPWTGVGTDTQYF.

J is TRBJ2-2 and V is TRBV7-6; perhaps D is TRBD1 or TRBD2 (5 bases each). The CDR3 totals 15 residues. CDR1 is SGHVS and CDR2 is FNYEAQ in the germline V gene. V was cut by 5 bases and J by 3 bases, with 13 bases left in between. DNA for the CDR3: TGTGCCAGCAGCGTCCAAAGAGGGGACACCGGGGAGCTGTTTTTT. It translates to CASSVQRGDTGELFF.